The 16 T cell receptor beta chains given below trace back to one sample, sequenced in a study of blood T cell repertoires in COVID-19 (TCRdb year 2020). Library prep was done by the immunoSEQ multiplex PCR assay. Held by TCRdb, this immuneACCESS table contains in-frame sequences only and omits some clones. Under half of the omission traces to an unresolved V gene where checked; the cause of the rest is unknown. The sample table shows over 110,000 clones, and about 80% are seen once. The top ten constitute under 4.5% of the sample. Sequences were obtained from PBMCs or T cells enriched from blood (not recorded which). These receptor sequences come from a man aged 50 to 59 in a cohort exposed to, infected with or recovered from COVID-19 (not recorded which).

V gene TRBV11-3 combines with J gene TRBJ2-7, with TRBD1 as a possible D gene (6 bases). Germline V gene data show CDR1 as SGHNT and CDR2 as YENEEA. V lost 5 bases and J 2 bases, leaving 16 bases between the germline ends. The CDR3 covers 15 residues. The CDR3 reads CASSPRDRLPYEQYF. In DNA, the CDR3 is TGTGCCAGCAGCCCGAGAGACAGGCTACCCTACGAGCAGTACTTC.

In this sample, this clone turned up once. CDR3 loop: CASSSQGQGAWTEAFF. CDR3 DNA sequence: TGTGCCAGCAGCTCTCAGGGACAGGGGGCTTGGACTGAAGCTTTCTTT. This chain uses TRBV5-6 with TRBJ1-1; 12 bases line up with TRBD1. V gave up 3 bases and J gave up 5 bases; unmatched junction bases: 8. CDR3 length equals 16 residues. Germline V gene data show CDR1 as SGHDT and CDR2 as YYEEEE.

The rearrangement joins TRBV4-3 to TRBJ1-1; 11 bases map to TRBD1. This CDR3 is 15 amino acids long. With V trimmed by 3 bases and J by 7 bases, 7 bases remained unmatched. Germline CDR1 is LGHNA and CDR2 is YSLEER. CDR3 in amino acids: CASSHLGQGASEAFF. The CDR3 nucleotides read TGCGCCAGCAGCCACCTCGGACAGGGGGCAAGTGAAGCTTTCTTT.

The CDR3 nucleotides read TGTGCCAGTAGTCCGGGACAGAATCAGCCCCAGCATTTT. It encodes CASSPGQNQPQHF. J is TRBJ1-5 and V is TRBV19, with 7 bases identical to TRBD1. Germline V gene data show CDR1 as LNHDA and CDR2 as SQIVND (reference sequence). The length of the CDR3 is 13 residues. After removal of 5 bases from V and 4 bases from J, the junction contained 2 bases not matched to a gene. Combining the CDR3 with reference TRBV19 and TRBJ1-5 gives the whole variable domain DGGITQSPKYLFRKEGQNVTLSCEQNLNHDAMYWYRQDPGQGLRLIYYSQIVNDFQKGDIAEGYSVSREKKESFPLTVTSAQKNPTAFYLCASSPGQNQPQHFGDGTRLSIL.

The V and J genes are TRBV5-6 and TRBJ1-1; D not certain. Per the germline V gene, CDR1 is SGHDT and CDR2 is YYEEEE. Trimming pared 6 bases from V and 4 bases from J, leaving 7 bases between. This CDR3 comprises 11 residues. The CDR3: CASTLGTEAFF. DNA for the CDR3: TGTGCCAGCACCCTCGGCACTGAAGCTTTCTTT.

This clone occurred a few times. J is TRBJ1-6 and V is TRBV10-3, with 9 bases matching TRBD1. This CDR3 spans 15 amino acids. The germline V gene encodes CDR1 ENHRY and CDR2 SYGVKD. V lost 4 bases, J lost 6 bases, and 4 bases stayed unmatched. CDR3 in DNA: TGTGCCATCAGTGGGGGACAGGGCGGTAATTCACCCCTCCACTTT. Its protein is CAISGGQGGNSPLHF.

This clone came up once. This rearrangement joins TRBV11-3 to TRBJ1-1; D gene unclear. Trimming removed 0 bases from V and 1 base from J, with 6 bases in between. In germline, CDR1 is SGHNT, CDR2 YENEEA. This CDR3 contains 14 residues. The CDR3 bases are TGTGCCAGCAGCTTAGATGGTAGGAACACTGAAGCTTTCTTT. As protein: CASSLDGRNTEAFF.

The rearrangement uses TRBV2 and TRBJ1-5, with TRBD1 as a possible D gene (6 bases). V was trimmed by 4 bases and J by 6 bases, leaving 13 bases between them. Germline lookup yields CDR1 SNHLY and CDR2 FYNNEI. This CDR3 region has 14 residues. The CDR3: CASSVQGGGQPQHF. The CDR3 DNA is TGTGCCAGCAGTGTACAGGGAGGGGGTCAGCCCCAGCATTTT. Using reference TRBV2 and TRBJ1-5 for the parts outside the CDR3, the full variable domain is EPEVTQTPSHQVTQMGQEVILRCVPISNHLYFYWYRQILGQKVEFLVSFYNNEISEKSEIFDDQFSVERPDGSNFTLKIRSTKLEDSAMYFCASSVQGGGQPQHFGDGTRLSIL.

V and J are TRBV18 and TRBJ2-1; 10 bases fit TRBD1. Trimming removed 4 bases from V and 2 bases from J; junction bases left unmatched: 8. CDR3 length: 17 amino acids. Germline lookup yields CDR1 KGHSH and CDR2 LQKENI. The CDR3 sequence: CASSLTGTGVTYNEQFF. CDR3 nucleotide sequence: TGTGCCAGCTCACTTACCGGGACAGGGGTAACCTACAATGAGCAGTTCTTC.

The gene calls are TRBV11-2 and TRBJ2-7; 7 nucleotides align to TRBD2. This CDR3 spans 13 amino acids. The J segment lost 6 bases and the V segment lost 6 bases, leaving 8 bases of the junction unmatched. Germline-derived CDR1 and CDR2 are SGHAT and FQNNGV. This CDR3 reads CASSPGGSLEQYF. The CDR3 DNA follows: TGTGCCAGCAGTCCGGGGGGTTCGCTCGAGCAGTACTTC.

The V and J genes are TRBV19 and TRBJ1-2; the match to TRBD1 covers 8 bases. The CDR3 is 17 amino acids. CDR1 and CDR2 from the germline V gene are LNHDA and SQIVND (reference sequence). V lost 3 bases and J lost 0; bases outside the gene matches: 9. The CDR3 is CASSIPRDRTSNYGYTF. CDR3 nucleotide sequence: TGTGCCAGTAGTATTCCTCGGGACAGGACTTCTAACTATGGCTACACCTTC.

In this sample, this clone turned up a few times. As DNA, the CDR3 is TGTGCCAGCAGCCAAGATCCGGGGTTACTCGGCGCCCCCTACGAGCAGTACTTC. Translation: CASSQDPGLLGAPYEQYF. The J gene is TRBJ2-7, the V gene TRBV3-1 (or the pseudogene TRBV3-2), with D maybe TRBD2 (5 bases). V lost 0 bases and J 2 bases, leaving 20 bases between the germline ends. The CDR3 extends over 18 amino acids. CDR1 is LGHDT, CDR2 YNNKEL, per germline (reference sequence).

V gene TRBV27 combines with J gene TRBJ1-5, with TRBD1 matching over 9 bases. CDR3 size: 16 residues. CDR1 is MNHEY, CDR2 SMNVEV, per germline (reference sequence). V lost 4 bases and J lost 5; bases outside the gene matches: 9. The chain's CDR3 is CASSSSLTGGHQPQHF. In DNA form, the CDR3 reads TGTGCCAGCAGTTCAAGCCTAACAGGGGGCCATCAGCCCCAGCATTTT.

The chain employs TRBV19 and TRBJ2-7; 8 bases fit TRBD1. Germline V CDR1 and CDR2: LNHDA, SQIVND (reference sequence). The CDR3 is 16 residues long. V shed 6 bases, J shed 0 bases, and the junction held 10 bases outside the gene matches. In DNA, the CDR3 is TGTGCCAGTAGACCCCGGGCAGGACAGGGCTCCTACGAGCAGTACTTC. It is translated as CASRPRAGQGSYEQYF. The full variable domain, rest sourced from reference TRBV19 and TRBJ2-7, is DGGITQSPKYLFRKEGQNVTLSCEQNLNHDAMYWYRQDPGQGLRLIYYSQIVNDFQKGDIAEGYSVSREKKESFPLTVTSAQKNPTAFYLCASRPRAGQGSYEQYFGPGTRLTVT.

The chain combines TRBV12-3 or TRBV12-4 with TRBJ1-2; D possibly corresponds to TRBD1 (5 bases). V was trimmed by 5 bases and J by 4 bases, leaving 11 bases between them. The CDR3 spans 13 residues. Written as DNA, the CDR3 is TGTGCCAGCAGTCCCGACAGAGTCTATGGCTACACCTTC. Protein product: CASSPDRVYGYTF.

The chain couples TRBV18 to TRBJ1-1, with D possibly matching TRBD1 (5 bases). The CDR3 runs to 13 residues. Germline CDR1 and CDR2: KGHSH and LQKENI. V was cut by 0 bases and J by 8 bases, with 10 bases left in between. The CDR3 is CASSPPGLGEAFF. Written as DNA, the CDR3 is TGTGCCAGCTCACCACCGGGACTGGGGGAAGCTTTCTTT. Full variable domain (missing parts from reference TRBV18 and TRBJ1-1): NAGVMQNPRHLVRRRGQEARLRCSPMKGHSHVYWYRQLPEEGLKFMVYLQKENIIDESGMPKERFSAEFPKEGPSILRIQQVVRGDSAAYFCASSPPGLGEAFFGQGTRLTVV.